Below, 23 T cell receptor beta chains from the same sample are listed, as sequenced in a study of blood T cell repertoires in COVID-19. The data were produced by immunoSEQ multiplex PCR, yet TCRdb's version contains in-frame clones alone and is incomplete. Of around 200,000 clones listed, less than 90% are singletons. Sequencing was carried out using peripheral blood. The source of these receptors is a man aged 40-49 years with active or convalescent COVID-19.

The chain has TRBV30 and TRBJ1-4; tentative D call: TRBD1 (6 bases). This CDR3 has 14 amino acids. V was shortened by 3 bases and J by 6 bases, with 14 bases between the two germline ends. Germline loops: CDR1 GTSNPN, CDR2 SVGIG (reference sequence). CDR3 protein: CAWRGGTLDEKLFF. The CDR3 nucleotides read TGTGCCTGGAGGGGAGGGACACTGGATGAAAAACTGTTTTTT.

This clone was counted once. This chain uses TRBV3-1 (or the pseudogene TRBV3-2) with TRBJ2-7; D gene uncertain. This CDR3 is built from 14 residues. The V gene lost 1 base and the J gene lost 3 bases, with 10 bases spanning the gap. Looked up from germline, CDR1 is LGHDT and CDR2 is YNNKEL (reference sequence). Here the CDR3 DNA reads TGTGCCAGCAGCCAAGGGCCCGTAATCTACGAGCAGTACTTC. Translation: CASSQGPVIYEQYF.

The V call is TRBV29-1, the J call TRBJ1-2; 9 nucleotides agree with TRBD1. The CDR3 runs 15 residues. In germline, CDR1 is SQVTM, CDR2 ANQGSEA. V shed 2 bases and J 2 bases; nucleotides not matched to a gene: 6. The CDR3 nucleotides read TGCAGCGTTGAAAGAAGCGGGACAGGGAACTATGGCTACACCTTC. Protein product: CSVERSGTGNYGYTF.

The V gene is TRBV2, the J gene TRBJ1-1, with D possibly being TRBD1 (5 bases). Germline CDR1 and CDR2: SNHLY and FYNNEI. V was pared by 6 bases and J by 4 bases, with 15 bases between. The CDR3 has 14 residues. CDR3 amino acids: CASSAGGRGTEAFF. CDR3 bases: TGTGCCAGCAGCGCCGGGGGGAGGGGCACTGAAGCTTTCTTT.

CDR3 amino acids: CASSDPGAYEQYF. CDR3 DNA: TGCGCCAGCAGTGATCCAGGGGCCTACGAGCAGTACTTC. The V gene is TRBV10-1, the J gene TRBJ2-7, with D possibly TRBD1 on 6 matching bases. This CDR3 contains 13 residues. Germline lookup yields CDR1 WNHNN and CDR2 SYGVQD (reference sequence). The ends were cut back, 3 bases at V and 2 bases at J, with 8 bases in the middle.

The CDR3 loop reads CASGDDLGGRAANEQFF. As DNA, the CDR3 is TGTGCCAGCGGGGACGATTTGGGCGGGAGGGCCGCCAATGAGCAGTTCTTC. The chain uses TRBV2 and TRBJ2-1; 9 nucleotides agree with TRBD2. The CDR3 is made up of 17 amino acids. With V trimmed by 8 bases and J by 6 bases, 17 bases remained unmatched. Germline lookup yields CDR1 SNHLY and CDR2 FYNNEI.

The CDR3 bases are TGTGCCACCCAGTGGGAGACCCAGTACTTC. Its translation is CATQWETQYF. The V and J genes are TRBV25-1 and TRBJ2-5, with unresolved D. Looked up from germline, CDR1 is MGHDK and CDR2 is SYGVNS. The CDR3 sequence is 10 residues long. V dropped 10 bases and J dropped 5 bases, with 8 bases sitting between them.

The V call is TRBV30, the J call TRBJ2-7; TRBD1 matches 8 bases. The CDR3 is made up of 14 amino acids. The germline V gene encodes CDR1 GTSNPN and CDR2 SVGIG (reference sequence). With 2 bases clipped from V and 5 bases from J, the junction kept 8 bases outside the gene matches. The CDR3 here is CAWSYGTGSNEQYF. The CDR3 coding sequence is TGTGCCTGGAGTTACGGGACAGGATCCAACGAGCAGTACTTC.

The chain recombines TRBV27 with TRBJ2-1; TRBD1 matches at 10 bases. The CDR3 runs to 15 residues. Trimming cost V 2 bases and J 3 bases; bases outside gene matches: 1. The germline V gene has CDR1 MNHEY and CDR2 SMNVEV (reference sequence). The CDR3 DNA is TGTGCCAGCAGTTTAAGGACAGGGGGCTACAATGAGCAGTTCTTC. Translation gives CASSLRTGGYNEQFF.

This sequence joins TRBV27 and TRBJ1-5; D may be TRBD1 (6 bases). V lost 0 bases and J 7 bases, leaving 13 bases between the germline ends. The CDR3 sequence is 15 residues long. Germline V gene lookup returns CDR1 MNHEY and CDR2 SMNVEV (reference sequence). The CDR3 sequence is CASSLSNRVRQPQHF. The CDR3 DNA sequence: TGTGCCAGCAGTTTATCGAACAGGGTTCGACAGCCCCAGCATTTT.

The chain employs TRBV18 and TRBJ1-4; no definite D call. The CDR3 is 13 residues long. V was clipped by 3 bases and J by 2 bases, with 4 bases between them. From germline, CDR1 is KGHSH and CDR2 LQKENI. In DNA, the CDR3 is TGTGCCAGCTCACCTCAGACTAATGAAAAACTGTTTTTT. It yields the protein CASSPQTNEKLFF.

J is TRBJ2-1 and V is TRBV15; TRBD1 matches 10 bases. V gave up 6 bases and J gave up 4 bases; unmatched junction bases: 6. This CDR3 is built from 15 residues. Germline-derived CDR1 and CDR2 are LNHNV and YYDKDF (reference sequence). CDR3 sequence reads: CATRPGTGDYNEQFF. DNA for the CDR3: TGTGCCACCAGGCCGGGGACAGGGGATTACAATGAGCAGTTCTTC.

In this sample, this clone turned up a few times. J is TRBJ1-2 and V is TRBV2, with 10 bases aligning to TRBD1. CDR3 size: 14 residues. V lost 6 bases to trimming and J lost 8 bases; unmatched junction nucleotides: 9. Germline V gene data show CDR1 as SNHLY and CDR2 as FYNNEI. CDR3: CASSTGTGARGYTF. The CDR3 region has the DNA TGTGCCAGCAGCACCGGGACAGGGGCTCGGGGCTACACCTTC.

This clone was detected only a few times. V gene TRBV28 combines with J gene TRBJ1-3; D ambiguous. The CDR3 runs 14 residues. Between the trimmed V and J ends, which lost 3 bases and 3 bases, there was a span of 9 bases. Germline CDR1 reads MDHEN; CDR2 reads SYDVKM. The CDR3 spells CASSFGVLGNTIYF. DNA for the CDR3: TGTGCCAGCAGTTTTGGAGTACTTGGAAACACCATATATTTT.

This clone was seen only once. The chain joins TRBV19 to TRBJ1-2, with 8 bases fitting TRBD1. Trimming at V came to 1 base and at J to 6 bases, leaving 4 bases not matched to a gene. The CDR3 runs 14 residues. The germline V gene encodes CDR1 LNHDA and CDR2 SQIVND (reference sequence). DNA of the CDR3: TGTGCCAGTAGTATAGTGACAGGGGACCATGGCTACACCTTC. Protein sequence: CASSIVTGDHGYTF.

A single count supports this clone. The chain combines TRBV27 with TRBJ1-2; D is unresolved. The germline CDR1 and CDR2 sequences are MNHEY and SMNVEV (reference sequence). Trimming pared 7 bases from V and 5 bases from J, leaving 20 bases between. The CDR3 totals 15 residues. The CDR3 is CASTRGWGGRYGYTF. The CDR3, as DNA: TGTGCCAGCACCAGAGGGTGGGGAGGTCGTTATGGCTACACCTTC.

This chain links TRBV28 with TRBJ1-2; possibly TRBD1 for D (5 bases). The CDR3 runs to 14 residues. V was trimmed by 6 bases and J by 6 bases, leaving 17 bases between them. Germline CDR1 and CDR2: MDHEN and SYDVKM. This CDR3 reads CASSYGGLEDGYTF. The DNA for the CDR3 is TGTGCCAGCAGCTACGGGGGGTTAGAGGATGGCTACACCTTC.

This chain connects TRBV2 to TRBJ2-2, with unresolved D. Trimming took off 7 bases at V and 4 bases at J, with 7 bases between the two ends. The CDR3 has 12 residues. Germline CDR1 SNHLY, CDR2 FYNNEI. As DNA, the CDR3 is TGTGCCAGCACCGTTCTCACCGGGGAGCTGTTTTTT. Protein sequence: CASTVLTGELFF.

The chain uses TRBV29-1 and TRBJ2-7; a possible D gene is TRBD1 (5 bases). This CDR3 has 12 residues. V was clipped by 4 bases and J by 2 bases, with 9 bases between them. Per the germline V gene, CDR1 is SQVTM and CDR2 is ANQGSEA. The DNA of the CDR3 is TGCAGCGTTGGTAGGGGAACCTACGAGCAGTACTTC. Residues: CSVGRGTYEQYF.

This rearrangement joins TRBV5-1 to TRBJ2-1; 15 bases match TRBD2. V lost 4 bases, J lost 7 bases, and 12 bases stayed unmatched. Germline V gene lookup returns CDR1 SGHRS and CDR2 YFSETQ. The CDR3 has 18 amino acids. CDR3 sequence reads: CASSRRTSGGALGNEQFF. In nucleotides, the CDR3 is TGCGCCAGCAGCCGTAGGACTAGCGGGGGGGCACTAGGAAATGAGCAGTTCTTC.

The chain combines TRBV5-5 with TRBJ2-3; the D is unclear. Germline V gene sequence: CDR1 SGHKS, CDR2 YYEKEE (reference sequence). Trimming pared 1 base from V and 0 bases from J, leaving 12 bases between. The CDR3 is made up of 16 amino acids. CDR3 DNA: TGTGCCAGCAGCTTGACTGGCGGTGCTAGCACAGATACGCAGTATTTT. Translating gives CASSLTGGASTDTQYF.

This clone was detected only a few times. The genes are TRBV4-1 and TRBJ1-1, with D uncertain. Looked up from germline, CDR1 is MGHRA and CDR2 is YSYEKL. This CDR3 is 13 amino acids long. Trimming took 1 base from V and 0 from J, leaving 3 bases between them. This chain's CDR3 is CASSQAMNTEAFF. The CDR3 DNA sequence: TGCGCCAGCAGCCAAGCTATGAACACTGAAGCTTTCTTT.

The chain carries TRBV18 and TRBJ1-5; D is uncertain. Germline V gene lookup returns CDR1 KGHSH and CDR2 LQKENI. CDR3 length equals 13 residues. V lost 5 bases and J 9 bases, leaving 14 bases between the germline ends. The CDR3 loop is CASSSGYVSPQHF. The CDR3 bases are TGTGCCAGCTCATCCGGGTACGTATCGCCCCAGCATTTT.